This is a list of T cell receptor beta chains from one sample in a study of blood T cell repertoires in COVID-19. Method: immunoSEQ multiplex PCR; TCRdb's copy keeps in-frame clones and lacks some. The sample lists some 68,000 clones, 86% occurring once. Sequencing was done on a sample of peripheral blood. Receptors originate from a man aged 45-60 years with active COVID-19. Both conserved end residues are part of each CDR3. D genes are given only for firm matches. Only some rows state a clone size, as once, few, many or a class for expanded clones.

TRBD2,TRBV5-1,.,TRBJ2-7,TGCGCCAGCAGTATGACTAGCGGGAGTATCGAGCAGTACTTC,CASSMTSGSIEQYF
.,TRBV20-1,.,TRBJ1-2,TGCAGTGCTAGTCCACAGGGTTCCGGCGTTAACTATGGCTACACCTTC,CSASPQGSGVNYGYTF
TRBD1,TRBV9,.,TRBJ1-3,TGTGCCAGCAGCGGGACAGGGACCATATATTTT,CASSGTGTIYF
.,TRBV5-1,.,TRBJ2-7,TGCGCCAGCAGCCTTACAGGGTTACCGACCTACGAGCAGTACTTC,CASSLTGLPTYEQYF
TRBD1,TRBV15,.,TRBJ2-5,TGTGCCACCAGCAAAAACAGGGGAAACCAAGAGACCCAGTACTTC,CATSKNRGNQETQYF
TRBD1,TRBV10-3,.,TRBJ2-5,TGTGCCATCAGTGGAGGTTTGGGACAGGGTGGCGAGACCCAGTACTTC,CAISGGLGQGGETQYF
TRBD2,TRBV13,.,TRBJ2-3,TGTGCCAGCAGCTCACTAGCGGGGGCCAGCACAGATACGCAGTATTTT,CASSSLAGASTDTQYF
TRBD1,TRBV19,.,TRBJ1-4,TGTGCCAGCCGTCGGGACAGGGCTATGGGGTCAGATGAAAAACTGTTTTTT,CASRRDRAMGSDEKLFF
TRBD2,TRBV7-9,.,TRBJ2-7,TGTGCCAGCAGCTTAGGGAGAACTAGCGGGACGGACTACGAGCAGTACTTC,CASSLGRTSGTDYEQYF
TRBD2,TRBV5-4,.,TRBJ2-7,TGTGCCAGCAGCTTGGTAGCGGGAGAACGGCAGTACTTC,CASSLVAGERQYF
TRBD2,TRBV4-2,few,TRBJ2-1,TGTGCCAGCAGCCAAGAGTCTAGCGGGAGACAGGAGCAGTTCTTC,CASSQESSGRQEQFF
.,TRBV5-6,.,TRBJ2-1,TGTGCCAGCAGCTCTGACTACGATGAGCAGTTCTTC,CASSSDYDEQFF
.,TRBV19,.,TRBJ2-1,TGTGCCAGTAGTATAGGAGGGTACAATGAGCAGTTCTTC,CASSIGGYNEQFF
.,TRBV18,.,TRBJ1-1,TGTGCCAGCTCACCGGCGGGGGGAAACACTGAAGCTTTCTTT,CASSPAGGNTEAFF
TRBD1,TRBV7-2,.,TRBJ1-2,TGTGCCAGCAGCTTAGGCGGACAGGGCTATGGCTACACCTTC,CASSLGGQGYGYTF
TRBD2,TRBV7-8,.,TRBJ2-1,TGTGCCAGCAGCCCGGGGGGGGGCGGGACAAACTACAATGAGCAGTTCTTC,CASSPGGGGTNYNEQFF
.,TRBV5-4,.,TRBJ2-3,TGTGCCAGCAGCTTTGGGCAATACGGAGATACGCAGTATTTT,CASSFGQYGDTQYF
TRBD1,TRBV5-1,.,TRBJ1-3,TGCGCCAGCAGTTCGACAGGGAGAAGCACCATATATTTT,CASSSTGRSTIYF
.,TRBV6-5,many,TRBJ1-2,TGTGCCAGCAGTTACTCGGCAGGGTACAGCTATGGCTACACCTTC,CASSYSAGYSYGYTF
.,TRBV20-1,.,TRBJ2-4,TGCAGTGCTAGTGGTGCGGGAATCCTTCAGTACTTC,CSASGAGILQYF
TRBD1,TRBV11-3,.,TRBJ2-3,TGTGCCAGCAGCGAATATCCGGGACAGGGGGCAGATACGCAGTATTTT,CASSEYPGQGADTQYF
.,TRBV11-2,.,TRBJ2-6,TGTGCCAGCAGCTTACGCATCAGTTCAGGGTCTGGGGCCAACGTCCTGACTTTC,CASSLRISSGSGANVLTF
.,TRBV25-1,.,TRBJ2-7,TGTGCCAGCAGACAGACAGCCCTCGACGAGCAGTACTTC,CASRQTALDEQYF
.,TRBV5-6,.,TRBJ2-7,TGTGCCAGCAGCTCGACGACAGGTTCCACTGCTTCTTTC,CASSSTTGSTASF
TRBD2,TRBV5-1,.,TRBJ2-7,TGCGCCAGCAGCCCGGCGGGGAGGGGGCAGTACTTC,CASSPAGRGQYF
.,TRBV29-1,.,TRBJ1-2,TGCAGCGTGCAAAAGGACAGAAACTATGGCTACACCTTC,CSVQKDRNYGYTF
TRBD1,TRBV7-6,once,TRBJ1-5,TGTGCCAGCAGCCCCGCGGACAGGGTGGAACAGCCCCAGCATTTT,CASSPADRVEQPQHF
TRBD1,TRBV6-4,.,TRBJ1-3,TGTGCCAGCAGTGACGGGGGACAGGGGGTTCCTCTATCTGGAAACACCATATATTTT,CASSDGGQGVPLSGNTIYF
.,TRBV7-6,.,TRBJ2-7,TGTGCCAGCAGCTTAAACAGGGGGGGGACTTACGAGCAGTACTTC,CASSLNRGGTYEQYF
TRBD1,TRBV5-1,.,TRBJ1-2,TGCGCCAGCAGCCAGGGACAGGGGTATGGCTACACCTTC,CASSQGQGYGYTF
.,TRBV18,.,TRBJ1-1,TGTGCCAGCTCACCCGTACGGGAGGGGACTGAAGCTTTCTTT,CASSPVREGTEAFF
TRBD1,TRBV5-4,once,TRBJ2-3,TGTGCCAGCAGCCAAGAGGGGGCTAGCACAGATACGCAGTATTTT,CASSQEGASTDTQYF